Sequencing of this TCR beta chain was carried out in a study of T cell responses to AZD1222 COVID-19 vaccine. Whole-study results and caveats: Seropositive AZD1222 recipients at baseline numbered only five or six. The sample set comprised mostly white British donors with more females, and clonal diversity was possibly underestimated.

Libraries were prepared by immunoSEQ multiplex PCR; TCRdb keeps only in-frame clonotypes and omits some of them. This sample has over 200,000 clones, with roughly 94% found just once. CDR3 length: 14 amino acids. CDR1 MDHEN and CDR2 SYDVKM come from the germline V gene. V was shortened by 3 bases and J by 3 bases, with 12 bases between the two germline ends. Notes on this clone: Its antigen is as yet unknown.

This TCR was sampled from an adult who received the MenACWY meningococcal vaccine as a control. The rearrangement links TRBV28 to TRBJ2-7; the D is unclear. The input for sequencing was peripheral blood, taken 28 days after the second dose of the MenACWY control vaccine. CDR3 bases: TGTGCCAGCAGTTTCAGGCAGGTAATCTACGAGCAGTACTTC. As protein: CASSFRQVIYEQYF.